Each of the 8 T cell receptor beta chains below was sequenced from the same sample in a study of human T cells and chemical hapten exposure. TCRdb independently ran MiXCR on the RACE reads; one entry per CDR3 protein. This table has about 170,000 distinct CDR3 sequences, about 30% appearing once. Regarding time point: patch test 3, about 24 weeks after DPC sensitization. Sample treatment: therapeutic diphenylcyclopropenone sensitization with weekly scalp DPC. The input for sequencing was whole blood, taken in connection with sensitization to the hapten diphenylcyclopropenone (DPC). The receptors were gathered from a young woman with alopecia areata. Some clones in this sample may be carry-over from other donors' samples.

This clonotype was seen repeatedly, ten times or more. The genes are TRBV28 and TRBJ2-7; D may match TRBD1 or TRBD2 (7 bases each). Germline V gene sequence: CDR1 MDHEN, CDR2 SYDVKM. The CDR3 has 16 residues. With 5 bases removed from V and 3 bases from J, the gap between germline ends came to 20 bases. DNA for the CDR3: TGTGCCAGCAGTCTTCGGGGGGACAGTTACTACTACGAGCAGTACTTC. Amino acids: CASSLRGDSYYYEQYF.

The V call is TRBV30, the J call TRBJ1-1, with a possible D match to TRBD1 (5 bases). V gave up 6 bases and J gave up 1 base, with 9 bases separating them. The germline V gene has CDR1 GTSNPN and CDR2 SVGIG (reference sequence). The CDR3 is 12 amino acids. In DNA form, the CDR3 reads TGTGCCTGCGGACAAACGAACACTGAAGCTTTCTTT. It specifies CACGQTNTEAFF.

This clonotype has at least ten counts. This chain links TRBV21-1 with TRBJ1-1; the table's TRBD1 call for D was not verified on the DNA. TRBV21-1 is a pseudogene segment. This CDR3 is built from 12 residues. This CDR3 is CATAGGRVEAFF. The CDR3, as DNA: TGTGCCACCGCAGGGGGCCGGGTGGAAGCTTTCTTT.

This clonotype occurred a few times. This chain joins TRBV7-9 and TRBJ1-2; D is uncertain. V lost 5 bases and J lost 1, with 11 bases in between. CDR3 length: 14 amino acids. Germline lookup yields CDR1 SEHNR and CDR2 FQNEAQ (reference sequence). The CDR3 nucleotides are TGTGCCAGCAGCGGCTCTGCGGTTAACTATGGCTACACCTTC. Protein product: CASSGSAVNYGYTF.

This clonotype showed up just a few times. The chain combines TRBV6-1 with TRBJ1-5, with TRBD1 matching 7 bases. With 5 bases clipped from V and 0 bases from J, the junction kept 7 bases outside the gene matches. This CDR3 region has 16 residues. Germline V gene lookup returns CDR1 MNHNS and CDR2 SASEGT. CDR3 protein: CASSSGTASSNQPQHF. The CDR3 DNA sequence: TGTGCCAGCAGTTCCGGGACAGCTTCTAGCAATCAGCCCCAGCATTTT.

This clonotype was detected a few times. The chain joins TRBV29-1 to TRBJ2-1; TRBD1 or TRBD2 may be the D gene (5 bases each). In germline, CDR1 is SQVTM, CDR2 ANQGSEA. This CDR3 has 14 residues. V shed 4 bases and J shed 0 bases, with 10 bases lying between them. CDR3 bases: TGCAGCGTTGGGGGGATTAGCTCCTACAATGAGCAGTTCTTC. Amino acids: CSVGGISSYNEQFF.

This chain connects TRBV4-2 to TRBJ2-7; D may be TRBD1 (5 bases). This CDR3 has 14 residues. Trimming stripped 4 bases from V and 5 bases from J, with 15 bases between. CDR1 and CDR2 from the germline V gene are LGHNA and YNFKEQ. The CDR3 loop reads CASSPRRGRNEQYF. In DNA form, the CDR3 reads TGTGCCAGCAGCCCCAGAAGGGGCAGGAACGAGCAGTACTTC.

The gene calls are TRBV11-1 and TRBJ1-1, with TRBD1 matching over 10 bases. Per the germline V gene, CDR1 is SGHAT and CDR2 is FQDESV (reference sequence). J gave up 3 bases and V 8 bases, and 12 bases lay outside the gene matches. This CDR3 contains 16 residues. The CDR3 is CASRRRQGAGDTEAFF. CDR3 nucleotides: TGTGCCAGCCGACGAAGACAGGGGGCTGGAGACACTGAAGCTTTCTTT.